These 27 T cell receptor beta chains were sequenced from one sample in a study of cytomegalovirus exposure and HLA in healthy donors. The PCR was carried out with 60 Vbeta primers and 13 Jbeta primers. Produced via immunoSEQ multiplex PCR; TCRdb's table is partial and in-frame only. Of about 140,000 clones in the sample, 76% were seen once. The sample was PBMCs. These receptors were obtained from a male donor in good health and CMV-seronegative.

The chain combines TRBV27 with TRBJ2-1; 7 nucleotides match TRBD1. The CDR3 extends over 12 amino acids. Germline lookup yields CDR1 MNHEY and CDR2 SMNVEV (reference sequence). J was trimmed by 4 bases and V by 6 bases; bases with no gene match: 0. As DNA, the CDR3 is TGTGCCAGCAGGACAGGGTACAATGAGCAGTTCTTC. As protein: CASRTGYNEQFF.

The chain couples TRBV10-3 to TRBJ1-1; 7 positions match TRBD1. Unmatched junction bases numbered 2, after V lost 6 bases and J lost 1 base. Germline V gene sequence: CDR1 ENHRY, CDR2 SYGVKD. The CDR3 consists of 13 residues. CDR3 in amino acids: CAIRRTGNTEAFF. In DNA form, the CDR3 reads TGTGCCATCAGAAGGACAGGGAACACTGAAGCTTTCTTT.

This clone was counted only a few times. The chain carries TRBV10-3 and TRBJ2-1; 8 bases are shared with TRBD2. Germline CDR1 ENHRY, CDR2 SYGVKD. The CDR3 extends over 14 amino acids. V gave up 8 bases and J gave up 6 bases; unmatched junction bases: 9. The CDR3 DNA reads as TGTGCCATCTCTTGGCGGGGGGCGGTCAATGAGCAGTTCTTC. This encodes CAISWRGAVNEQFF.

V is TRBV27 and J is TRBJ2-7; 9 nucleotides agree with TRBD1. This CDR3 comprises 16 residues. CDR1 is MNHEY and CDR2 is SMNVEV in the germline V gene (reference sequence). V lost 2 bases and J lost 0; bases outside the gene matches: 5. CDR3 amino acids: CASSLKGTGPSYEQYF. The CDR3 region has the DNA TGTGCCAGCAGTTTAAAGGGGACAGGGCCCTCCTACGAGCAGTACTTC.

This clone was detected a few times. The chain links TRBV11-1 to TRBJ2-7; TRBD2 is a possible D gene (6 bases). V dropped 3 bases and J dropped 2 bases, with 11 bases sitting between them. Germline CDR1 SGHAT, CDR2 FQDESV (reference sequence). This CDR3 region has 14 residues. In DNA form, the CDR3 reads TGTGCCAGCAGCTTCGGGACTTCCGCCTACGAGCAGTACTTC. This translates into CASSFGTSAYEQYF.

A word on this clone: Other DNA sequences of this sample code for an identical CDR3. V gene TRBV15 combines with J gene TRBJ2-1; TRBD1 might be the D (5 bases). V lost 3 bases to trimming and J lost 10 bases, with 10 bases between them. CDR1 and CDR2 (germline): LNHNV, YYDKDF (reference sequence). This CDR3 comprises 12 residues. CDR3 sequence: CATSRANREQFF. DNA for the CDR3: TGTGCCACCAGCAGGGCAAACAGGGAGCAGTTCTTC.

The chain has TRBV5-1 and TRBJ1-1; possible D gene TRBD1, 6 bases. CDR3 size: 15 residues. Per the germline V gene, CDR1 is SGHRS and CDR2 is YFSETQ. With 0 bases removed from V and 4 bases from J, the gap between germline ends came to 13 bases. The CDR3 sequence is CASSLEGGGSTEAFF. In nucleotides, the CDR3 is TGCGCCAGCAGCTTGGAAGGGGGGGGGAGCACTGAAGCTTTCTTT.

The chain links TRBV7-3 to TRBJ2-1; TRBD1 aligns across 10 bases. The germline V gene encodes CDR1 SGHTA and CDR2 FQGTGA. The CDR3 is made up of 13 amino acids. With 3 bases clipped from V and 14 bases from J, the junction kept 7 bases outside the gene matches. This chain's CDR3 is CASSFRDRGCKFF. In nucleotides, the CDR3 is TGTGCCAGCAGCTTCCGGGACAGGGGTTGCAAGTTCTTC.

The chain recombines TRBV7-9 with TRBJ1-6; D is possibly TRBD1 (6 bases). V was trimmed by 5 bases and J by 0 bases, leaving 14 bases between them. CDR1 and CDR2 from the germline V gene are SEHNR and FQNEAQ (reference sequence). The CDR3 extends over 17 amino acids. The CDR3 nucleotides are TGTGCCAGCAGCCCCCCAGGGGCGAGCTCCTATAATTCACCCCTCCACTTT. Protein product: CASSPPGASSYNSPLHF.

The gene calls are TRBV28 and TRBJ1-6, with 10 positions matching TRBD1. Germline CDR1 is MDHEN and CDR2 is SYDVKM. V dropped 4 bases and J dropped 6; count of bases not matched to a gene: 6. The length of the CDR3 is 16 residues. CDR3 nucleotide sequence: TGTGCCAGCAGTTACCGACAGGGGGCCCCTAATTCACCCCTCCACTTT. Amino acid sequence: CASSYRQGAPNSPLHF.

The chain links TRBV30 to TRBJ2-2, with D maybe TRBD1 (5 bases). Trimming took 0 bases from V and 7 from J, leaving 15 bases between them. Germline loops: CDR1 GTSNPN, CDR2 SVGIG (reference sequence). This CDR3 is 15 amino acids long. The CDR3 here is CAWSVPQGIIGELFF. The CDR3 nucleotides read TGTGCCTGGAGTGTTCCTCAGGGCATCATCGGGGAGCTGTTTTTT. Full variable domain (rest looked up from reference TRBV30 and TRBJ2-2): SQTIHQWPATLVQPVGSPLSLECTVEGTSNPNLYWYRQAAGRGLQLLFYSVGIGQISSEVPQNLSASRPQDRQFILSSKKLLLSDSGFYLCAWSVPQGIIGELFFGEGSRLTVL.

The rearrangement joins TRBV7-2 to TRBJ2-3; 9 bases are shared with TRBD2. Germline V gives CDR1 SGHTA, CDR2 FQGNSA. The V gene end was trimmed by 3 bases and the J gene end by 6 bases; junction bases not matched to a gene: 10. This CDR3 is 16 amino acids long. The CDR3 nucleotides read TGTGCCAGCAGCTTCGGCCCTAGCGGGACGGTGGATACGCAGTATTTT. Protein product: CASSFGPSGTVDTQYF.

The chain joins TRBV5-4 to TRBJ2-7, with 7 bases identical to TRBD1. The CDR3 runs to 15 residues. Per germline, CDR1 SGHNT and CDR2 YYREEE (reference sequence). The V segment lost 0 bases and the J segment 3 bases; nucleotides outside the gene matches: 6. CDR3 region: CASSLGGGAFYEQYF. In DNA form, the CDR3 reads TGTGCCAGCAGCTTGGGAGGGGGCGCGTTCTACGAGCAGTACTTC.

This chain uses TRBV19 with TRBJ1-4; 7 nucleotides agree with TRBD1. Germline CDR1 reads LNHDA; CDR2 reads SQIVND (reference sequence). There are 14 residues in the CDR3. Trimming at V came to 7 bases and at J to 8 bases, leaving 10 bases not matched to a gene. The CDR3 DNA sequence: TGTGCCAGTATTTCAGGTCCGACAGGGGAAAAACTGTTTTTT. Encoded protein: CASISGPTGEKLFF.

The table lists this clone with a few counts. The chain combines TRBV4-1 with TRBJ2-3; D is unclear. This CDR3 region has 16 residues. The V gene lost 2 bases and the J gene lost 6 bases, with 18 bases spanning the gap. In germline, CDR1 is MGHRA, CDR2 YSYEKL. The DNA of the CDR3 is TGCGCCAGCAGCCAAAATTTAGCCTTACGCCCCGATACGCAGTATTTT. Translation: CASSQNLALRPDTQYF.

The chain uses TRBV30 and TRBJ1-2; perhaps TRBD1 as D (5 bases). This CDR3 is built from 16 residues. From germline, CDR1 is GTSNPN and CDR2 SVGIG (reference sequence). V lost 2 bases to trimming and J lost 8 bases, with 24 bases between them. As DNA, the CDR3 is TGTGCCTGGAGTAGTGTGGCAGGGAGGAAAGTAAGCGGCTACACCTTC. As protein: CAWSSVAGRKVSGYTF.

This chain links TRBV6-1 with TRBJ1-4, with 7 bases matching TRBD1. Germline CDR1 MNHNS, CDR2 SASEGT. The CDR3 totals 15 residues. V shed 5 bases, J shed 0 bases, and the junction held 3 bases outside the gene matches. The CDR3 loop reads CASSPGTATNEKLFF. The CDR3 DNA sequence: TGTGCCAGCAGTCCCGGGACAGCAACTAATGAAAAACTGTTTTTT.

This chain links TRBV28 with TRBJ2-1; 7 positions match TRBD2. Germline V lookup: CDR1 MDHEN, CDR2 SYDVKM. The CDR3 is 15 amino acids. V trimming: 4 bases; J trimming: 4 bases; junction bases outside the gene matches: 7. The CDR3 nucleotides are TGTGCCAGCAGTTCGAGCGGGACTCCTTACAATGAGCAGTTCTTC. It encodes CASSSSGTPYNEQFF.

This sequence joins TRBV5-8 and TRBJ1-3, with D maybe TRBD1 (5 bases). CDR3 length: 16 amino acids. V lost 1 base to trimming and J lost 4 bases, with 15 bases between them. Looked up from germline, CDR1 is SGHTS and CDR2 is YDEGEE. The CDR3 DNA follows: TGTGCCAGCAGCTTGACAGGCCTCCCCGGAGGAAACACCATATATTTT. Amino acid sequence: CASSLTGLPGGNTIYF. Full variable domain (remainder filled in from reference TRBV5-8 and TRBJ1-3): EAGVTQSPTHLIKTRGQQATLRCSPISGHTSVYWYQQALGLGLQFLLWYDEGEERNRGNFPPRFSGRQFPNYSSELNVNALELEDSALYLCASSLTGLPGGNTIYFGEGSWLTVV.

This clone was observed once. This chain uses TRBV21-1 with TRBJ1-2. TRBV21-1 is a recognized pseudogene. The CDR3 loop spans 10 amino acids. CDR3 DNA sequence: TGTGCCAGCAGCATTCGTGGCTACACCTTC. Encoded protein: CASSIRGYTF.

The rearrangement joins TRBV27 to TRBJ1-5; 7 bases match TRBD1. The CDR3 totals 16 residues. Trimming removed 0 bases from V and 2 bases from J; junction bases left unmatched: 4. Per the germline V gene, CDR1 is MNHEY and CDR2 is SMNVEV (reference sequence). For the CDR3, the DNA is TGTGCCAGCAGTTTATCGACAGGGTTTGGCAATCAGCCCCAGCATTTT. It codes for CASSLSTGFGNQPQHF.

The chain carries TRBV11-2 and TRBJ2-7, with a tentative D call TRBD2 (5 bases). CDR1 is SGHAT and CDR2 is FQNNGV in the germline V gene. The CDR3 sequence is 15 residues long. Trimming removed 0 bases at V and 3 bases at J, with 12 bases between. CDR3 coding DNA: TGTGCCAGCAGCTTAGAGAGGGCGGTAGGCTACGAGCAGTACTTC. This codes for CASSLERAVGYEQYF.

This rearrangement joins TRBV5-1 to TRBJ2-5; 7 bases are shared with TRBD1. The CDR3 consists of 16 residues. Unmatched junction bases numbered 14, after V lost 4 bases and J lost 5 bases. From germline, CDR1 is SGHRS and CDR2 YFSETQ. DNA for the CDR3: TGCGCCAGCAGCCGAGGGGGCAGGCCCGACACGGAGACCCAGTACTTC. It codes for CASSRGGRPDTETQYF.

V gene TRBV2 combines with J gene TRBJ2-3; D gene unclear. V was shortened by 2 bases and J by 7 bases, with 13 bases between the two germline ends. CDR1 SNHLY and CDR2 FYNNEI come from the germline V gene. The CDR3 covers 14 residues. CDR3 protein: CASSEWWSTHTQYF. The CDR3 region has the DNA TGTGCCAGCAGTGAATGGTGGAGTACGCATACGCAGTATTTT.

There are a few counts of this clone. The same CDR3 also results from other DNA sequences found in this sample. The J gene is TRBJ1-2, the V gene TRBV30; D is possibly TRBD1 (5 bases). The CDR3 is 12 amino acids. Trimming cost V 5 bases and J 0 bases, with 7 bases left between them. Per germline, CDR1 GTSNPN and CDR2 SVGIG (reference sequence). The CDR3 loop is CAWDRANYGYTF. CDR3 coding DNA: TGTGCCTGGGACAGAGCTAACTATGGCTACACCTTC.

The table lists this clone with a count of one. The chain couples TRBV4-3 to TRBJ1-2; no firm D call. This CDR3 region has 13 residues. V was trimmed by 2 bases and J by 8 bases, leaving 12 bases between them. Germline CDR1 reads LGHNA; CDR2 reads YSLEER. CDR3 coding DNA: TGCGCCAGCAGCCAATTCCGGGAGCCCGGCTACACCTTC. Protein product: CASSQFREPGYTF.

V and J are TRBV7-2 and TRBJ2-1, with 7 bases matching TRBD2. CDR1 and CDR2 from the germline V gene are SGHTA and FQGNSA. The CDR3 loop spans 12 amino acids. Germline trimming cut 2 bases from V and 15 bases from J; bases unmatched to any gene: 7. CDR3 DNA sequence: TGTGCCAGCAGCTTAAACGGGAGGTTGCCGTTCTTC. Its translation: CASSLNGRLPFF.